This T cell receptor beta chain was recovered during a study of blood T cell repertoires in COVID-19. In the study overall: Both acute and convalescent COVID-19 samples were obtained from the United States, Italy and Spain. PBMCs, B-cell-depleted T cells, or T cells provided the cDNA or gDNA that made up the material.

Under the authors' procedure: Estimated nucleated cell counts came from reference gene primer amplification. Generated by immunoSEQ multiplex PCR, the TCRdb table keeps only in-frame clones and is missing some. From that table come the V and J calls and clone size; the DNA was used to work out D and trimming. The data show under 75,000 clones, with about nine tenths seen just once and about 2.1% held by the top ten. The count of this clone is one. The V and J ends lost 5 bases and 3 bases, in that order; junction bases with no gene match: 11. The CDR3 contains 17 residues. Germline-derived CDR1 and CDR2 are SGHTA and FQGTGA.

The clonotype comes from a man aged 25 to 45 with acute or convalescent COVID-19. What was sequenced was peripheral blood. V gene TRBV7-3 combines with J gene TRBJ2-3; 10 bases are a match to TRBD2. The CDR3 here is CASSPNGASGRTDTQYF. The CDR3, as DNA: TGTGCCAGCAGCCCCAATGGGGCTAGCGGGAGAACAGATACGCAGTATTTT.